Following are 24 T cell receptor beta chains from one sample sequenced in a study of T cell responses to AZD1222 COVID-19 vaccine. TCRdb keeps only in-frame clones here, not all; method: immunoSEQ multiplex PCR. The sample contains under 150,000 clones, roughly nine tenths of which appear only once. Sequenced material: peripheral blood, taken on day 0 of AZD1222 vaccination. The receptor source for this set is an adult in good health.

CDR3 nucleotide sequence: TGTGCCAGCACCCCCAAGGGTACTAGCGGCGGATTGGAGCAGTTCTTC. Its protein is CASTPKGTSGGLEQFF. The gene calls are TRBV9 and TRBJ2-1; 8 bases agree with TRBD2. J was trimmed by 10 bases and V by 6 bases; bases with no gene match: 18. CDR1 is SGDLS and CDR2 is YYNGEE in the germline V gene. The CDR3 length is 16 residues. The variable domain in full, completed from reference TRBV9 and TRBJ2-1, reads DSGVTQTPKHLITATGQRVTLRCSPRSGDLSVYWYQQSLDQGLQFLIQYYNGEERAKGNILERFSAQQFPDLHSELNLSSLELGDSALYFCASTPKGTSGGLEQFFGPGTRLTVL.

The chain uses TRBV12-3 or TRBV12-4 and TRBJ2-5; D unclear. V shed 4 bases and J shed 1 base, with 1 base lying between them. The CDR3 has 11 residues. This CDR3 is CASSSQETQYF. As DNA, the CDR3 is TGTGCCAGCAGTTCCCAAGAGACCCAGTACTTC.

The chain joins TRBV11-3 to TRBJ2-5; D unresolved. CDR1 is SGHNT, CDR2 YENEEA, per germline. CDR3 length: 16 residues. V lost 4 bases, J lost 3 bases, and 18 bases lay in between. The CDR3, as DNA: TGTGCCAGCAGCTACGAAAGGGCAATCGGCAAAGAGACCCAGTACTTC. It specifies CASSYERAIGKETQYF.

The CDR3: CASSHTQGTNTIYF. Here the CDR3 DNA reads TGCGCCAGCAGCCACACCCAGGGGACAAACACCATATATTTT. The chain carries TRBV4-3 and TRBJ1-3, with D possibly TRBD1 on 6 matching bases. Germline V lookup: CDR1 LGHNA, CDR2 YSLEER. Deletions cut 3 bases from V and 6 bases from J, with 12 bases between. The CDR3 consists of 14 residues.

The chain uses TRBV3-1 (or the pseudogene TRBV3-2) and TRBJ1-5; D not resolved. The CDR3 has 13 residues. The germline gives CDR1 LGHDT, CDR2 YNNKEL (reference sequence). V lost 4 bases and J lost 4, with 8 bases in between. The CDR3 nucleotides are TGTGCCAGCAGCCCCGACACGAATCAGCCCCAGCATTTT. Its protein is CASSPDTNQPQHF.

The chain has TRBV30 and TRBJ1-3; the D gene is possibly TRBD1 (5 bases). The V and J ends lost 2 bases and 2 bases respectively, with 16 bases between them. CDR1 GTSNPN and CDR2 SVGIG come from the germline V gene (reference sequence). CDR3 size: 16 residues. CDR3 sequence (DNA): TGTGCCTGGAGTTCGGAAGAGGGGTTCGCTGGAAACACCATATATTTT. Translation gives CAWSSEEGFAGNTIYF.

The chain joins TRBV27 to TRBJ1-5, with 7 bases identical to TRBD1. The CDR3 is 16 amino acids. Germline CDR1 is MNHEY and CDR2 is SMNVEV (reference sequence). V trimming: 0 bases; J trimming: 6 bases; junction bases outside the gene matches: 8. Here the CDR3 DNA reads TGTGCCAGCAGTTTATCCGGGACAGCCCTCGGTCAGCCCCAGCATTTT. It translates to CASSLSGTALGQPQHF.

This chain joins TRBV4-1 and TRBJ2-7; 8 bases are a match to TRBD1. J was trimmed by 5 bases and V by 2 bases; bases with no gene match: 8. The CDR3 covers 15 residues. Germline CDR1 MGHRA, CDR2 YSYEKL. The CDR3 DNA reads TGCGCCAGCAGCCAAATGGGACAGGCTAGGGACGAGCAGTACTTC. It is translated as CASSQMGQARDEQYF.

This clone was observed a single time. Distinct nucleotide sequences in the sample also encode this CDR3. The chain carries TRBV27 and TRBJ2-3; 7 positions match TRBD2. This CDR3 has 13 residues. V gave up 3 bases and J gave up 5 bases; unmatched junction bases: 2. The germline CDR1 and CDR2 sequences are MNHEY and SMNVEV (reference sequence). The CDR3 loop is CASSFSGGDTQYF. CDR3 nucleotides: TGTGCCAGCAGTTTTTCGGGGGGAGATACGCAGTATTTT.

The V and J genes are TRBV7-2 and TRBJ2-7; D call uncertain. Per germline, CDR1 SGHTA and CDR2 FQGNSA. Trimming left V 5 bases short and J 3 bases short, with 11 bases between. The CDR3 length is 13 residues. The CDR3 DNA sequence: TGTGCCAGCAGCACCACCTGGTACTACGAGCAGTACTTC. It encodes CASSTTWYYEQYF.

This chain uses TRBV5-5 with TRBJ2-3; D gene unclear. With 1 base removed from V and 7 bases from J, the gap between germline ends came to 13 bases. Germline V gene lookup returns CDR1 SGHKS and CDR2 YYEKEE (reference sequence). This CDR3 has 14 residues. As DNA, the CDR3 is TGTGCCAGCAGCTTGACTCAGGCGCTCAATACGCAGTATTTT. This sequence encodes CASSLTQALNTQYF.

This clone has a handful of counts. The genes are TRBV4-1 and TRBJ2-7; 9 bases align to TRBD2. The J segment lost 4 bases and the V segment lost 0 bases, leaving 7 bases of the junction unmatched. The CDR3 is 16 residues long. Germline CDR1 MGHRA, CDR2 YSYEKL. As DNA, the CDR3 is TGCGCCAGCAGCCAAGATTACCCGGCGGGAGGGTACGAGCAGTACTTC. It yields the protein CASSQDYPAGGYEQYF.

The chain joins TRBV9 to TRBJ1-2; TRBD1 might be the D (6 bases). In germline, CDR1 is SGDLS, CDR2 YYNGEE. This CDR3 is built from 14 residues. The V and J ends lost 0 bases and 3 bases respectively, with 9 bases between them. CDR3 DNA: TGTGCCAGCAGCGTAGAGCGACAGGACTATGGCTACACCTTC. This encodes CASSVERQDYGYTF.

The chain links TRBV6-5 to TRBJ2-7, with 7 bases that match TRBD1. Germline V CDR1 and CDR2: MNHEY, SVGAGI. V was clipped by 6 bases and J by 5 bases; unmatched bases: 7. The CDR3 has 13 residues. The CDR3 DNA follows: TGTGCCAGCAGGGCAGGGGGAGAAAACGAGCAGTACTTC. This encodes CASRAGGENEQYF.

The chain is built from TRBV6-2 or TRBV6-3 and TRBJ1-5; TRBD1 is a possible D gene (5 bases). The germline V gene encodes CDR1 MNHEY and CDR2 SVGEGT. Trimming shortened V by 2 bases and J by 6 bases, and 8 bases separated the two germline ends. CDR3 size: 13 residues. CDR3 loop: CASSYAGGQPQHF. CDR3 nucleotides: TGTGCCAGCAGTTACGCGGGGGGTCAGCCCCAGCATTTT.

The chain carries TRBV12-3 or TRBV12-4 and TRBJ1-2; D not resolved. This CDR3 spans 13 amino acids. V lost 1 base and J lost 4, with 7 bases in between. CDR3 nucleotides: TGTGCCAGCAGTTTAGGAGGGTTCTATGGCTACACCTTC. It is translated as CASSLGGFYGYTF.

The table lists this clone with a count of one. The V and J genes are TRBV12-3 or TRBV12-4 and TRBJ2-7; either TRBD1 or TRBD2 may supply D (6 bases each). V was clipped by 5 bases and J by 5 bases, with 13 bases between them. This CDR3 has 13 amino acids. The CDR3 loop is CASSPAGGHEQYF. The CDR3 nucleotides read TGTGCCAGCAGTCCCGCCGGGGGCCACGAGCAGTACTTC.

CDR3 in amino acids: CASSMVGFGGYTF. The CDR3 nucleotides read TGTGCCAGTAGTATGGTGGGGTTTGGTGGCTACACCTTC. The chain employs TRBV19 and TRBJ1-2; D is unclear. CDR3 length: 13 residues. Germline-derived CDR1 and CDR2 are LNHDA and SQIVND (reference sequence). Trimming removed 3 bases at V and 7 bases at J, with 12 bases between.

The V and J genes are TRBV10-1 and TRBJ2-1, with D possibly being TRBD2 (6 bases). There are 12 residues in the CDR3. Germline V lookup: CDR1 WNHNN, CDR2 SYGVQD (reference sequence). The germline V and J ends were trimmed by 6 bases and 10 bases, with 13 bases remaining between them. The CDR3 DNA reads as TGCGCCAGCAGAGAAGGAGGGATCGAGCAGTTCTTC. As protein: CASREGGIEQFF.

V is TRBV5-1 and J is TRBJ2-2, with no clear D. The CDR3 consists of 13 residues. Deletions cut 2 bases from V and 5 bases from J, with 7 bases between. Per germline, CDR1 SGHRS and CDR2 YFSETQ. The CDR3 sequence is CASSLGHTGELFF. The DNA for the CDR3 is TGCGCCAGCAGCTTAGGGCATACCGGGGAGCTGTTTTTT.

The rearrangement joins TRBV5-1 to TRBJ2-7, with 8 positions matching TRBD1. The germline gives CDR1 SGHRS, CDR2 YFSETQ. The CDR3 contains 15 residues. J lost 1 base, V lost 1 base, and 4 bases had no gene match. The DNA of the CDR3 is TGCGCCAGCAGCTTGTCACAGGGGGTATCCTACGAGCAGTACTTC. Its translation is CASSLSQGVSYEQYF.

The chain links TRBV4-1 to TRBJ2-7; no clear D gene. Germline loops: CDR1 MGHRA, CDR2 YSYEKL. This CDR3 has 16 residues. V lost 4 bases, J lost 1 base, and 17 bases lay in between. In DNA, the CDR3 is TGCGCCAGCAGCCTTTCGGCCAGGAGACGATCCTACGAGCAGTACTTC. Its translation is CASSLSARRRSYEQYF.

The chain combines TRBV7-2 with TRBJ2-7; weak D call: TRBD2 (5 bases). CDR1 is SGHTA and CDR2 is FQGNSA in the germline V gene. The CDR3 has 14 amino acids. Between the trimmed V and J ends, which lost 6 bases and 2 bases, there was a span of 14 bases. This CDR3 is CASSLEPGAYEQYF. The CDR3 DNA reads as TGTGCCAGCAGTTTGGAACCCGGGGCCTACGAGCAGTACTTC.

The V and J genes are TRBV6-5 and TRBJ1-1; a weak D match, TRBD1 (5 bases). V was cut by 5 bases and J by 1 base, with 11 bases left in between. Germline CDR1 and CDR2: MNHEY and SVGAGI. This CDR3 has 14 residues. The CDR3 spells CASSHGTANTEAFF. The CDR3 bases are TGTGCCAGCAGTCACGGGACGGCGAACACTGAAGCTTTCTTT.